These T cell receptor beta chains were read from a single sample in a study of blood T cell repertoires in COVID-19. Libraries were prepared by immunoSEQ multiplex PCR; TCRdb keeps only in-frame clonotypes and omits some of them. This sample carries 80,000 or so clones, approximately 83% of them seen once, and the ten largest clones take around 9%. The specimen sequenced was peripheral blood. The receptors originated from a human donor in a cohort sampled during active COVID-19. CDR3s include the opening cysteine and the closing phenylalanine or tryptophan. Fields, in order: CDR3 protein, CDR3 DNA, V gene, J gene, clone size, D gene. D genes are given only for firm matches. Clone size is stated in some rows and not others, as once, few, many or a class when expanded.

CDR3: CASTPGQGHQPQHF
DNA: TGTGCCAGCACCCCCGGACAGGGCCATCAGCCCCAGCATTTT
V: TRBV2
J: TRBJ1-5
size: .
D: TRBD1

CDR3: CASIPDRLNSPLHF
DNA: TGTGCCAGCATCCCCGACAGGCTAAATTCACCCCTCCACTTT
V: TRBV5-5
J: TRBJ1-6
size: .
D: .

CDR3: CAWTLGGRTSPLHF
DNA: TGTGCCTGGACCCTCGGGGGGAGAACTTCACCCCTCCACTTT
V: TRBV30
J: TRBJ1-6
size: .
D: .

CDR3: CAWSEGTGGFKYF
DNA: TGTGCCTGGAGTGAAGGGACAGGGGGGTTTAAGTACTTC
V: TRBV30
J: TRBJ2-7
size: .
D: TRBD1

CDR3: CASSQDRSNQPQHF
DNA: TGTGCCAGCAGCCAAGACCGGAGCAATCAGCCCCAGCATTTT
V: TRBV3-1/TRBV3-2
J: TRBJ1-5
size: few
D: .

CDR3: CASSGRGSGSNEQFF
DNA: TGTGCCAGCAGCGGCCGAGGTAGCGGGAGCAATGAGCAGTTCTTC
V: TRBV11-2
J: TRBJ2-1
size: .
D: TRBD2

CDR3: CASRTTGGDSPLHF
DNA: TGTGCCAGCAGGACGACAGGGGGGGATTCACCCCTCCACTTT
V: TRBV5-6
J: TRBJ1-6
size: .
D: TRBD1

CDR3: CAWSVSGGGEKLFF
DNA: TGTGCCTGGAGTGTGTCGGGCGGCGGGGAAAAACTGTTTTTT
V: TRBV30
J: TRBJ1-4
size: .
D: .

CDR3: CASTLNTEAFF
DNA: TGTGCCAGCACTCTAAATACTGAAGCTTTCTTT
V: TRBV25-1
J: TRBJ1-1
size: .
D: .

CDR3: CASSDRGGNTIYF
DNA: TGTGCCAGCTCTGACCGCGGAGGAAACACCATATATTTT
V: TRBV6-5
J: TRBJ1-3
size: .
D: .

CDR3: CASSLLLGTGGRATNEKLFF
DNA: TGTGCCAGCAGTTTACTATTAGGGACAGGGGGCCGGGCAACTAATGAAAAACTGTTTTTT
V: TRBV28
J: TRBJ1-4
size: .
D: TRBD1

CDR3: CASSIGQANTGELFF
DNA: TGTGCCAGTAGTATTGGACAGGCAAACACCGGGGAGCTGTTTTTT
V: TRBV19
J: TRBJ2-2
size: few
D: TRBD1

CDR3: CASSRRQISNQPQHF
DNA: TGTGCCAGCAGCCGACGACAGATAAGCAATCAGCCCCAGCATTTT
V: TRBV28
J: TRBJ1-5
size: .
D: .

CDR3: CASTSSQGAFSPLHF
DNA: TGTGCCAGTACTTCCTCACAGGGGGCTTTTTCACCCCTCCACTTT
V: TRBV19
J: TRBJ1-6
size: .
D: TRBD1

CDR3: CASSTGGVLQAFF
DNA: TGTGCCAGCTCAACGGGGGGCGTACTCCAAGCTTTCTTT
V: TRBV18
J: TRBJ1-1
size: .
D: .

CDR3: CASSRDNYEQYF
DNA: TGCGCCAGCAGCAGGGACAACTACGAGCAGTACTTC
V: TRBV5-1
J: TRBJ2-7
size: .
D: .

CDR3: CASSRRGVAFF
DNA: TGTGCCAGCAGCCGGCGCGGGGTAGCTTTCTTT
V: TRBV7-9
J: TRBJ1-1
size: .
D: .

CDR3: CASSLGQGYTEAFF
DNA: TGTGCCAGCTCACTCGGACAGGGTTACACTGAAGCTTTCTTT
V: TRBV18
J: TRBJ1-1
size: .
D: TRBD1

CDR3: CASSFFRKSGDEQFF
DNA: TGTGCCAGCAGCTTTTTTAGGAAAAGCGGGGATGAGCAGTTCTTC
V: TRBV11-3
J: TRBJ2-1
size: .
D: TRBD2

CDR3: CASSRPRGTSGRTDTQYF
DNA: TGTGCCAGCAGCCGACCAAGAGGGACTAGCGGACGTACGGATACGCAGTATTTT
V: TRBV9
J: TRBJ2-3
size: .
D: TRBD2

CDR3: CASSDRTGVGYNEQFF
DNA: TGTGCCAGCAGCGATAGGACAGGGGTGGGTTACAATGAGCAGTTCTTC
V: TRBV3-1/TRBV3-2
J: TRBJ2-1
size: once
D: TRBD1

CDR3: CASSLSVAGREQYF
DNA: TGTGCCAGCAGCTTATCGGTAGCGGGACGCGAGCAGTACTTC
V: TRBV11-3
J: TRBJ2-7
size: .
D: TRBD2

CDR3: CASSPGTGGLYGYTF
DNA: TGTGCCAGCAGTCCGGGGACAGGGGGACTCTATGGCTACACCTTC
V: TRBV27
J: TRBJ1-2
size: .
D: TRBD1

CDR3: CASSQASREGETQYF
DNA: TGTGCCAGCAGCCAGGCGTCTAGGGAGGGGGAGACCCAGTACTTC
V: TRBV3-1/TRBV3-2
J: TRBJ2-5
size: .
D: TRBD2

CDR3: CASSLGTVRTDTQYF
DNA: TGTGCCAGCAGCTTGGGGACAGTGCGCACAGATACGCAGTATTTT
V: TRBV5-6
J: TRBJ2-3
size: once
D: .

CDR3: CASSRPTSGGASDTQYF
DNA: TGTGCCAGCAGCCGCCCCACTAGCGGGGGGGCCTCAGATACGCAGTATTTT
V: TRBV6-2/TRBV6-3
J: TRBJ2-3
size: .
D: TRBD2

CDR3: CASSHRDTSHSGNTIYF
DNA: TGTGCCAGCAGTCACCGGGACACCTCTCACTCTGGAAACACCATATATTTT
V: TRBV6-6
J: TRBJ1-3
size: .
D: .

CDR3: CASGEGTGGTGELFF
DNA: TGCGCCAGCGGAGAGGGGACAGGGGGCACCGGGGAGCTGTTTTTT
V: TRBV5-1
J: TRBJ2-2
size: .
D: TRBD1

CDR3: CASSQVTSGGGDEQFF
DNA: TGCGCCAGCAGCCAAGTGACTAGCGGGGGCGGGGATGAGCAGTTCTTC
V: TRBV4-1
J: TRBJ2-1
size: .
D: TRBD2

CDR3: CASSPGQGSDTQYF
DNA: TGCGCCAGCAGCCCGGGACAGGGGTCAGATACGCAGTATTTT
V: TRBV5-1
J: TRBJ2-3
size: .
D: TRBD1

CDR3: CASSLRGGGGYEQYF
DNA: TGTGCCAGCAGCCTCAGGGGTGGCGGGGGGTACGAGCAGTACTTC
V: TRBV5-4
J: TRBJ2-7
size: few
D: TRBD2

CDR3: CASSLAGSGYTF
DNA: TGTGCCAGCAGCTTAGCAGGGAGTGGCTACACCTTC
V: TRBV7-9
J: TRBJ1-2
size: .
D: .

CDR3: CASSQLSGGNEQFF
DNA: TGTGCCAGCAGCCAACTATCGGGGGGTAATGAGCAGTTCTTC
V: TRBV3-1/TRBV3-2
J: TRBJ2-1
size: .
D: TRBD2

CDR3: CASSGQGYTEAFF
DNA: TGTGCCAGCAGTGGACAGGGATACACTGAAGCTTTCTTT
V: TRBV2
J: TRBJ1-1
size: .
D: TRBD1

CDR3: CASSQQGPPNYGYTF
DNA: TGCGCCAGCAGCCAACAGGGACCTCCTAACTATGGCTACACCTTC
V: TRBV5-1
J: TRBJ1-2
size: .
D: .

CDR3: CASSGTGGNSPLHF
DNA: TGTGCCAGTAGTGGGACAGGGGGAAATTCACCCCTCCACTTT
V: TRBV19
J: TRBJ1-6
size: few
D: TRBD1

CDR3: CAWRDRFVGQYF
DNA: TGTGCCTGGAGAGATCGGTTCGTCGGGCAGTACTTC
V: TRBV30
J: TRBJ2-7
size: .
D: .

CDR3: CASSPWTGIILNSGANVLTF
DNA: TGCGCCAGCAGCCCATGGACAGGAATTATTTTAAACTCTGGGGCCAACGTCCTGACTTTC
V: TRBV5-1
J: TRBJ2-6
size: .
D: TRBD1

CDR3: CASSLVLDSPLHF
DNA: TGTGCCAGCAGCTTAGTACTTGATTCACCCCTCCACTTT
V: TRBV11-2
J: TRBJ1-6
size: .
D: .

CDR3: CASRRASGTSYEQYF
DNA: TGTGCCAGCAGAAGGGCTAGCGGCACGTCCTACGAGCAGTACTTC
V: TRBV5-6
J: TRBJ2-7
size: .
D: TRBD2